This T cell receptor (beta chain) was observed in a study of Graves' ophthalmopathy and Graves' hyperthyroidism. With 3 bases removed from V and 2 bases from J, the gap between germline ends came to 7 bases. This CDR3 spans 13 amino acids. The study amplified TCR beta CDR3 regions using RNA transcripts. After a first-round RT-PCR with HTBI primers, a second-round multiplex PCR was run. TCRdb analysed the multiplex PCR reads with MiXCR anew, one entry per CDR3 protein. The sample contains roughly 220,000 distinct CDR3 sequences, around 45% of which appear only once. The sequenced material came from peripheral blood. The chain combines TRBV12-3 or TRBV12-4 with TRBJ1-2; D not resolved. This TCR was sampled from an adult man with Graves' ophthalmopathy. The CDR3 coding sequence is TGTGCCAGCAGTTTTGAAGACAACTATGGCTACACCTTC. This gives the protein CASSFEDNYGYTF.